These 18 T cell receptor beta chains came from one sample sequenced in a study of type 1 and type 2 diabetes patients. The PCR template was genomic DNA. Multiplex PCR with 30 forward and 13 reverse primers amplified the TCR beta CDR3. MiXCR, run by TCRdb on the multiplex PCR reads, gives a single entry per CDR3 protein. The sample has some 250,000 distinct CDR3 sequences, roughly 50% seen once. Sequencing input: peripheral blood mononuclear cells (PBMCs). The source of these receptors is a man aged 18 to 30 with type 2 diabetes.

This clonotype was seen only a few times. The V call is TRBV7-9, the J call TRBJ2-5; either TRBD1 or TRBD2 may fit D (5 bases each). The V gene's germline CDR1 is SEHNR and CDR2 FQNEAQ (reference sequence). The CDR3 loop spans 12 amino acids. Trimming took off 5 bases at V and 7 bases at J, with 11 bases between the two ends. Written as DNA, the CDR3 is TGTGCCAGCAGCATAGGTGGGGGGACCCAGTACTTC. Its protein is CASSIGGGTQYF.

This clonotype has more than one count but fewer than ten. The chain uses TRBV15 and TRBJ1-2, with 7 bases identical to TRBD1. This CDR3 is built from 17 residues. V lost 5 bases and J lost 4; bases outside the gene matches: 16. CDR1 and CDR2 from the germline V gene are LNHNV and YYDKDF (reference sequence). The CDR3 DNA is TGTGCCACCAGCTCATCAGGGACAGCTTTCCCTTTCTATGGCTACACCTTC. Its protein is CATSSSGTAFPFYGYTF.

This clonotype occurred a few times. This rearrangement joins TRBV24-1 to TRBJ2-5; 9 nucleotides match TRBD2. This CDR3 region has 16 residues. The V segment lost 4 bases and the J segment 2 bases; nucleotides outside the gene matches: 7. Germline CDR1 reads KGHDR; CDR2 reads SFDVKD. As DNA, the CDR3 is TGTGCCACCAGTGACTATGGGGCGGGGGGGCAAGAGACCCAGTACTTC. It yields the protein CATSDYGAGGQETQYF.

This chain joins TRBV20-1 and TRBJ1-1; D gene ambiguous. Germline V lookup: CDR1 DFQATT, CDR2 SNEGSKA (reference sequence). The CDR3 consists of 14 residues. V shed 0 bases and J shed 3 bases, with 11 bases lying between them. CDR3 protein: CSARDLVRDTEAFF. Written as DNA, the CDR3 is TGCAGTGCTAGAGATCTTGTAAGGGACACTGAAGCTTTCTTT.

This clonotype turned up a few times. The V and J genes are TRBV20-1 and TRBJ2-1; the D gene is possibly TRBD1 (7 bases). V was shortened by 1 base and J by 5 bases, with 12 bases between the two germline ends. This CDR3 contains 14 residues. Per the germline V gene, CDR1 is DFQATT and CDR2 is SNEGSKA (reference sequence). CDR3 DNA sequence: TGCAGTGCTAGAGGGGGGGACAGAAACAATGAGCAGTTCTTC. Residues: CSARGGDRNNEQFF.

This clonotype appeared a few times. The chain couples TRBV12-3 or TRBV12-4 to TRBJ1-5; TRBD1 might be the D (5 bases). The CDR3 consists of 13 residues. V was clipped by 5 bases and J by 6 bases, with 11 bases between them. The CDR3 loop is CASSLPTGQPQHF. The DNA for the CDR3 is TGTGCCAGCAGTCTACCTACAGGTCAGCCCCAGCATTTT.

This chain joins TRBV6-5 and TRBJ2-3, with D unresolved. The V gene lost 5 bases and the J gene lost 0 bases, with 9 bases spanning the gap. The germline V gene encodes CDR1 MNHEY and CDR2 SVGAGI. The CDR3 has 14 residues. CDR3 sequence: CASSPFTSTDTQYF. Here the CDR3 DNA reads TGTGCCAGCAGTCCCTTTACTAGCACAGATACGCAGTATTTT.

This clonotype appeared a few times. The V call is TRBV24-1, the J call TRBJ1-5, with 10 nucleotides matching TRBD1. V gave up 4 bases and J gave up 7 bases; unmatched junction bases: 3. Per the germline V gene, CDR1 is KGHDR and CDR2 is SFDVKD. The CDR3 covers 14 residues. CDR3 coding DNA: TGTGCCACCAGTGACGCGACAGGGGGCCAGCCCCAGCATTTT. Its protein is CATSDATGGQPQHF.

The count of this clonotype is one. The rearrangement joins TRBV7-2 to TRBJ2-5; no firm D call. The germline gives CDR1 SGHTA, CDR2 FQGNSA. V was shortened by 0 bases and J by 4 bases, with 9 bases between the two germline ends. The CDR3 spans 14 residues. The DNA for the CDR3 is TGTGCCAGCAGCTTAGCCACGTCCTCAGAGACCCAGTACTTC. It yields the protein CASSLATSSETQYF.

This chain uses TRBV15 with TRBJ2-1; TRBD2 matches 9 bases. The germline gives CDR1 LNHNV, CDR2 YYDKDF (reference sequence). This CDR3 has 15 residues. The J segment lost 0 bases and the V segment lost 7 bases, leaving 4 bases of the junction unmatched. In nucleotides, the CDR3 is TGTGCCACCACTAGCGGGGACCTCTCCTACAATGAGCAGTTCTTC. Its translation is CATTSGDLSYNEQFF.

This clonotype was observed a handful of times. The chain has TRBV7-8 and TRBJ1-1, with a possible D match to TRBD1 (6 bases). The CDR3 spans 13 residues. CDR1 is SGHVS and CDR2 is FQNEAQ in the germline V gene. The germline V and J ends were trimmed by 7 bases and 10 bases, with 19 bases remaining between them. The DNA of the CDR3 is TGTGCCAGCAACCTCGAGGGGGGAAACGGAGCTTTCTTT. This translates into CASNLEGGNGAFF.

In this sample, this clonotype turned up many times. The chain joins TRBV30 to TRBJ2-7; D remains unclear. With 0 bases removed from V and 2 bases from J, the gap between germline ends came to 8 bases. Germline CDR1 GTSNPN, CDR2 SVGIG (reference sequence). The CDR3 is made up of 13 amino acids. Here the CDR3 reads CAWSVLNTYEQYF. CDR3 nucleotides: TGTGCCTGGAGTGTACTTAATACCTACGAGCAGTACTTC.

The V and J genes are TRBV28 and TRBJ2-5, with 12 bases fitting TRBD2. Germline V gene lookup returns CDR1 MDHEN and CDR2 SYDVKM. V shed 5 bases, J shed 2 bases, and the junction held 12 bases outside the gene matches. CDR3 size: 18 residues. The CDR3: CASSAPPSLAGGQETQYF. The CDR3 DNA sequence: TGTGCCAGCAGTGCACCACCCTCACTAGCGGGGGGACAAGAGACCCAGTACTTC.

This rearrangement joins TRBV28 to TRBJ1-1, with D possibly being TRBD1 (5 bases). The CDR3 covers 14 residues. Germline values: CDR1 MDHEN, CDR2 SYDVKM. Trimming removed 8 bases at V and 7 bases at J, with 20 bases between. The CDR3 here is CASQPPGSVGEAFF. The CDR3, as DNA: TGTGCCAGCCAGCCCCCAGGGTCGGTGGGTGAAGCTTTCTTT.

The gene calls are TRBV4-3 and TRBJ2-2; 9 bases agree with TRBD1. The CDR3 runs 18 residues. The trim removed 4 bases at V and 5 bases at J, leaving 14 bases unmatched. Germline values: CDR1 LGHNA, CDR2 YSLEER. The CDR3 DNA sequence: TGCGCCAGCAGCCTCCGCGAGACAGGGGGTTCTAGAACCGGGGAGCTGTTTTTT. Its translation is CASSLRETGGSRTGELFF.

The chain combines TRBV29-1 with TRBJ2-2, with 7 positions matching TRBD1. CDR1 is SQVTM, CDR2 ANQGSEA, per germline. The CDR3 sequence is 16 residues long. With 8 bases clipped from V and 6 bases from J, the junction kept 18 bases outside the gene matches. CDR3 DNA: TGCAGCCCAACCTCGGAGAGGGGGCTGGTAGCCGGGGAGCTGTTTTTT. Translated, it gives CSPTSERGLVAGELFF.

The chain joins TRBV18 to TRBJ2-7; D is ambiguous. Germline V CDR1 and CDR2: KGHSH, LQKENI. The CDR3 length is 14 residues. Trimming removed 3 bases at V and 2 bases at J, with 11 bases between. CDR3 in amino acids: CASSPSPTAYEQYF. The CDR3 coding sequence is TGTGCCAGCTCACCCTCCCCGACGGCCTACGAGCAGTACTTC.

V gene TRBV28 combines with J gene TRBJ1-4; 7 nucleotides match TRBD1. CDR1 is MDHEN, CDR2 SYDVKM, per germline. CDR3 size: 11 residues. The junction had 3 bases not matched to a gene; V was cut back by 5 bases and J by 12 bases. The CDR3 reads CASSRQGELFF. The CDR3 bases are TGTGCCAGCAGTCGACAGGGAGAACTGTTTTTT.